Listed below are T cell receptor beta chains from one sample, sequenced in a study of molecular identifiers for immune sequencing clone quantification. One entry per CDR3 protein, called by TCRdb with MiXCR from the PCR reads. This table holds about 320,000 distinct CDR3 sequences, about 23% found once. The sequenced sample consisted of naive CD8+ T cells from blood, with Jurkat cell RNA spiked in. Receptors originate from a human donor in good health. Some libraries in this study had Jurkat cell RNA spiked in. The CDR3 runs from the conserved cysteine through the conserved F or W. A D gene is named only where the DNA matches it firmly. Where a row states a size, it is once, few, many or the class of an expanded clone; other rows omit it.

cdr3_length j_call d_call v_call clone_size cdr3_nt cdr3_aa
15 TRBJ2-3 TRBD1 TRBV7-9 . TGTGCCAGCAGCTTATGGACAGGTGGGATTGATACGCAGTATTTT CASSLWTGGIDTQYF
15 TRBJ2-3 . TRBV2 . TGTGCCTCGTCGAGGAGAGTTATTAGCACAGATACGCAGTATTTT CASSRRVISTDTQYF
14 TRBJ2-7 . TRBV4-3 . TGCGCCAGCAGCCAAGATCGCGTGGGCTACGAGCAGTACTTC CASSQDRVGYEQYF
14 TRBJ2-3 . TRBV6-2/TRBV6-3 few TGTGCCAGCAGTTACGCGAGTAACACAGATACGCAGTATTTT CASSYASNTDTQYF
18 TRBJ1-5 TRBD1 TRBV6-1 few TGTGCCAGCAGTGAGGGGAGGACAGGGCCCTTTAGCAATCAGCCCCAGCATTTT CASSEGRTGPFSNQPQHF
13 TRBJ2-3 . TRBV4-1 many TGCGCCAGCAGCCAAGATTCATCAGATACGCAGTATTTT CASSQDSSDTQYF
11 TRBJ1-1 . TRBV30 . TGTGCCTGGAACACTGGGATTGTAGCTTTCTTT CAWNTGIVAFF
13 TRBJ1-1 . TRBV27 few TGTGCCAGCAGTTACTACAGGTCCGCGGAAGCTTTCTTT CASSYYRSAEAFF
16 TRBJ2-1 . TRBV28 many TGTGCCAGCAGCCCCCTGGGGGGGGCCTCCTACAATGAGCAGTTCTTC CASSPLGGASYNEQFF
14 TRBJ1-3 . TRBV5-1 . TGCACCAGCAGCCAGGGACGGGGAGGAAACACCATATATTTT CTSSQGRGGNTIYF
15 TRBJ2-7 . TRBV7-6 few TGTGCCAGCAGCCCCCGTTCCTCGAGCTCCTACGAGCAGTACTTC CASSPRSSSSYEQYF
14 TRBJ2-7 TRBD1 TRBV7-2 few TGTGCCAGCAGCTCTTCGGCAGGGGGCTACGAGCAGTACTTC CASSSSAGGYEQYF
14 TRBJ2-5 . TRBV19 . TGTGCCAGTAGTGGTCCAGGGGGGCAAGGGACCCAGTACTTC CASSGPGGQGTQYF
15 TRBJ2-3 . TRBV27 . TGTGCCAGCAGTTTATCGTCCATCCCGGGAGATACGCAGTATTTT CASSLSSIPGDTQYF
15 TRBJ2-3 . TRBV9 few TGTGCCAGTACCAAGGAGGAGCGCCCCACAGATACGCAGTATTTT CASTKEERPTDTQYF
14 TRBJ2-6 . TRBV18 few TGTGCCAGCTCACCAGCGGCTGGGGCCAACGTCCTGACTTTC CASSPAAGANVLTF
18 TRBJ2-2 TRBD2 TRBV6-5 many TGTGCCAGCAGCCTCACGCAGCGGGAGGGCCGGGACACCGGGGAGCTGTTTTTT CASSLTQREGRDTGELFF
15 TRBJ2-7 . TRBV7-2 many TGTGCCACCCAAGACGCGGCGGCGGGTAGGTACGAGCAGTACTTC CATQDAAAGRYEQYF
15 TRBJ2-5 . TRBV29-1 . TGCGGCGTTGTATTCATGCTGGGGAACCAAGAGACCCAGTACTTC CGVVFMLGNQETQYF
19 TRBJ2-4 TRBD1 TRBV29-1 many TGCAGCGTTCACACTTCCGGGACAGGAGATTTACTAGCCAAAAACATTCAGTACTTC CSVHTSGTGDLLAKNIQYF
16 TRBJ1-1 . TRBV4-3 many TGCGCCAGCAGCCAAGACTTTGGGACGGTGAACACTGAAGCTTTCTTT CASSQDFGTVNTEAFF
16 TRBJ2-7 . TRBV28 few TGTGCCAGCAGTAAACCGGGACTTCTCGCGGCCGGCGAGCAGTACTTC CASSKPGLLAAGEQYF
15 TRBJ1-4 . TRBV4-2 many TGTGCCAGTAGGGCGCCAGTGTCAACTAATGAAAAACTGTTTTTT CASRAPVSTNEKLFF
14 TRBJ1-2 . TRBV3-1 many TGTGCCAGCAGCCAAGAAGGCGAGACCTATGGCTACACCTTC CASSQEGETYGYTF
21 TRBJ2-7 . TRBV7-9 . TGTGCCAGCAGCCCGAAGCAGACCGGGACAGGGGTGCTAGCGGGGGTCTACGAGCAGTACTTC CASSPKQTGTGVLAGVYEQYF
16 TRBJ2-7 TRBD1 TRBV7-9 . TGTGCCAGCAGCTTAGGGCTGGGACAGGGGGCTTTCGAGCAGTACTTC CASSLGLGQGAFEQYF
17 TRBJ2-6 . TRBV14 few TGTGCCAGCAGCCTCAGTGTCGGATACTCTGGGGCCAACGTCCTGACTTTC CASSLSVGYSGANVLTF
12 TRBJ2-2 . TRBV24-1 . TGTGCCACCAGTGATATAGAGCGGGAGCTGTTTTTT CATSDIERELFF
16 TRBJ2-7 . TRBV7-9 many TGTGCCAGCAGCTTAGTAGGGGTAGGAGCATCCTACGAGCAGTACTTC CASSLVGVGASYEQYF
16 TRBJ2-7 . TRBV12-3/TRBV12-4 few TGTGCCAGCACCCTGGACTCCATTCATAGCTCCTACGAGCAGTACTTC CASTLDSIHSSYEQYF
16 TRBJ2-1 . TRBV19 . TGTGCCAGTAGACATGAAGCGGGTAGCTCCTACAATGAGCAGTTCTTC CASRHEAGSSYNEQFF
14 TRBJ2-5 . TRBV11-2 few TGTGCCAGCACCCCGTCGGGGCAACAAGAGACCCAGTACTTC CASTPSGQQETQYF
12 TRBJ2-7 . TRBV29-1 . TGCAGCGTTGCGGACGAAGGGTACGAGCAGTACTTC CSVADEGYEQYF
17 TRBJ1-3 . TRBV9 . TGTGCCAGCAGCGCCCAAAATCTAGCAAACTCTGGAAACACCATATATTTT CASSAQNLANSGNTIYF
14 TRBJ1-1 . TRBV4-1 . TGCGCCAGCCGCCTCAAAACTGGAGGAAGCGAAGCTTTCTTT CASRLKTGGSEAFF